The following is a T cell receptor beta chain sequence with its context. Its specificity is unknown. The CDR3 loop spans 16 amino acids. The germline gives CDR1 LGHNA, CDR2 YSLEER. V shed 0 bases, J shed 6 bases, and the junction held 7 bases outside the gene matches. The source of the sample is a study of CD8 T cell repertoires and HIV-1 epitope variants. Study context: Controls were a CMV, EBV and flu pool, Ebola AY9, and no peptide. Epitopes were three Gag families plus Nef HW9 and YT9. General study points: Under 10 TCR beta clonotypes were antigen-specific, six apparently recognizing autologous or escape variants.

TCR beta CDR3 was sequenced at survey depth on immunoSEQ. Profiling relied on immunoSEQ multiplex PCR, and the TCRdb table lists in-frame clones only, not all of them. The table has 2,400 or so clones, roughly 72% seen once. What was sequenced was cultured CD8+ T cells derived from PBMCs. The gene calls are TRBV4-3 and TRBJ2-1, with 8 bases lining up with TRBD2. The clonotype comes from a male donor with HIV. CDR3 DNA: TGCGCCAGCAGCCAAGACCCAGCGGGGGCCTCCAATGAGCAGTTCTTC. Its protein is CASSQDPAGASNEQFF.